These 10 T cell receptor beta chains share one sample of origin, sequenced in a study of CD8+ T cells in alopecia areata. Sequencing relied on a cDNA template that was reverse transcribed from extracted RNA. Clones were read by immunoSEQ multiplex PCR, and TCRdb kept only the in-frame ones, dropping some. The sample contains around 29,000 clones, about three fifths of which appear only once. The sample consisted of NKG2D-high CD8+ T cells sorted from blood. Receptors were obtained from a human donor with alopecia areata.

This clone has more than one count but fewer than ten. The chain carries TRBV4-1 and TRBJ2-7; D not certain. Looked up from germline, CDR1 is MGHRA and CDR2 is YSYEKL. The germline V and J ends were trimmed by 2 bases and 4 bases, with 15 bases remaining between them. This CDR3 is 15 amino acids long. CDR3 sequence: CASSQLTEGGYEQYF. CDR3 sequence (DNA): TGCGCCAGCAGCCAATTGACCGAAGGCGGATACGAGCAGTACTTC.

This clone was counted only a few times. This chain connects TRBV4-3 to TRBJ2-5, with D perhaps TRBD1 or TRBD2 (5 bases each). Trimming took off 1 base at V and 3 bases at J, with 9 bases between the two ends. From germline, CDR1 is LGHNA and CDR2 YSLEER. The CDR3 extends over 14 amino acids. Here the CDR3 reads CASSQVLGEETQYF. CDR3 nucleotide sequence: TGCGCCAGCAGCCAAGTTCTGGGGGAAGAGACCCAGTACTTC.

The rearrangement links TRBV6-1 to TRBJ2-7; no definite D call. Germline CDR1 MNHNS, CDR2 SASEGT. With 5 bases removed from V and 4 bases from J, the gap between germline ends came to 12 bases. The CDR3 is 13 amino acids. The CDR3 region is CASSTPPSYEQYF. In DNA, the CDR3 is TGTGCCAGCAGTACGCCTCCCTCGTACGAGCAGTACTTC.

V is TRBV7-9 and J is TRBJ1-6; weak D call: TRBD1 (5 bases). CDR3 length equals 16 residues. Germline V gene data show CDR1 as SEHNR and CDR2 as FQNEAQ (reference sequence). V lost 4 bases to trimming and J lost 7 bases, with 17 bases between them. The CDR3 reads CASSSLGGDGNSPLHF. CDR3 DNA: TGTGCCAGCAGCTCACTAGGTGGGGACGGGAATTCACCCCTCCACTTT. Using reference TRBV7-9 and TRBJ1-6 for the parts outside the CDR3, the full variable domain is DTGVSQNPRHKITKRGQNVTFRCDPISEHNRLYWYRQTLGQGPEFLTYFQNEAQLEKSRLLSDRFSAERPKGSFSTLEIQRTEQGDSAMYLCASSSLGGDGNSPLHFGNGTRLTVT.

The chain joins TRBV14 to TRBJ2-7; 9 bases are a match to TRBD2. Per germline, CDR1 SGHDN and CDR2 FVKESK. CDR3 length: 16 residues. The V gene end was trimmed by 3 bases and the J gene end by 6 bases; junction bases not matched to a gene: 12. This chain's CDR3 is CASSQGREGPRLEQYF. The CDR3 nucleotides are TGTGCCAGCAGCCAGGGGCGGGAGGGCCCTCGCCTCGAGCAGTACTTC.

The chain uses TRBV6-5 and TRBJ2-3; possibly TRBD1 or TRBD2 for D (5 bases each). The CDR3 covers 14 residues. Germline V lookup: CDR1 MNHEY, CDR2 SVGAGI. V lost 2 bases and J 5 bases, leaving 11 bases between the germline ends. CDR3 residues: CASSYGGAGDTQYF. CDR3 sequence (DNA): TGTGCCAGCAGTTACGGTGGGGCGGGAGATACGCAGTATTTT.

The genes are TRBV18 and TRBJ2-7, with no clear D. The V end was cut by 2 bases, the J end by 3 bases, with 8 bases between. The length of the CDR3 is 13 residues. Germline V gene data show CDR1 as KGHSH and CDR2 as LQKENI. CDR3 sequence (DNA): TGTGCCAGCTCACCATCGAATTACTACGAGCAGTACTTC. It translates to CASSPSNYYEQYF.

The rearrangement uses TRBV7-6 and TRBJ2-3, with 10 positions matching TRBD2. CDR3 length: 15 residues. V dropped 4 bases and J dropped 2; count of bases not matched to a gene: 3. CDR1 SGHVS and CDR2 FNYEAQ come from the germline V gene. The CDR3 bases are TGTGCCAGCAGCTCTAGCGGGAGTTACACAGATACGCAGTATTTT. It encodes CASSSSGSYTDTQYF. The entire variable domain, with the rest obtained from reference TRBV7-6 and TRBJ2-3, is as follows: GAGVSQSPRYKVTKRGQDVALRCDPISGHVSLYWYRQALGQGPEFLTYFNYEAQQDKSGLPNDRFSAERPEGSISTLTIQRTEQRDSAMYRCASSSSGSYTDTQYFGPGTRLTVL.

This clone was found a few times. The chain combines TRBV7-6 with TRBJ1-1; 9 bases fit TRBD1. The germline V gene has CDR1 SGHVS and CDR2 FNYEAQ. This CDR3 contains 18 residues. Losses at the gene ends were 0 bases for V and 0 bases for J; bases not matched to a gene: 8. The CDR3 region is CASSLALWDRVMNTEAFF. The CDR3 bases are TGTGCCAGCAGCTTAGCGCTATGGGACAGGGTCATGAACACTGAAGCTTTCTTT.

V usage is TRBV7-3 and J usage is TRBJ1-3, with 7 bases aligning to TRBD1. Germline V CDR1 and CDR2: SGHTA, FQGTGA. The CDR3 sequence is 16 residues long. V was clipped by 4 bases and J by 2 bases; unmatched bases: 8. CDR3: CASSSDRDLTGNTIYF. The CDR3 bases are TGTGCCAGCAGCTCTGACAGGGACCTAACTGGAAACACCATATATTTT.